Listed below are T cell receptor beta chains from one sample, sequenced in a study of PD-L1 blockade in urothelial cancer. The data were produced by immunoSEQ multiplex PCR, yet TCRdb's version contains in-frame clones alone and is incomplete. The sample consists of more than 85,000 clones, about nine tenths of them appearing once. Sample: PBMCs, taken around atezolizumab (anti-PD-L1) treatment. The receptors here all came from a man aged 55 to 69 with urothelial cancer. CDR3s include the opening cysteine and the closing phenylalanine or tryptophan. Each record gives: V gene, clone size, D gene, J gene, CDR3 DNA, CDR3 protein. A D gene is named only where the DNA matches it firmly. Clone size is stated in some rows and not others, as once, few, many or a class when expanded.

>TRBV5-1|once|TRBD1|TRBJ2-7
TGCGCCAGCAGATTTGGGTCGGACAGGGCCCACGAGCAGTACTTC
CASRFGSDRAHEQYF
>TRBV15|NA|TRBD2|TRBJ2-1
TGTGCCACCAGCAGAGACCCTAGCGGGAGATCCCATGAGCAGTTCTTC
CATSRDPSGRSHEQFF
>TRBV11-1|NA|NA|TRBJ1-2
TGTGCCAGCAGCTTAGGACCACAGGGAATCTATGGCTACACCTTC
CASSLGPQGIYGYTF
>TRBV4-2|NA|TRBD2|TRBJ2-7
TGTGCCAGCAGCCATCCTTCCGGGACTAGCGGGGAGCAGTACTTC
CASSHPSGTSGEQYF
>TRBV4-2|NA|NA|TRBJ2-2
TGTGCCAGCAGCTCGGCCCTAAGACAGAGAACCGGGGAGCTGTTTTTT
CASSSALRQRTGELFF
>TRBV19|NA|TRBD1|TRBJ2-3
TGTGCCAGTAGTACGACAGGGGTTGGCACAGATACGCAGTATTTT
CASSTTGVGTDTQYF
>TRBV4-3|few|NA|TRBJ2-5
TGCGCCAGCAGCCAAGGGAGGGGGGGAGAGACCCAGTACTTC
CASSQGRGGETQYF
>TRBV2|NA|NA|TRBJ2-3
TGTGCCAGCAGTGAAGAGGAGATCGGCACAGATACGCAGTATTTT
CASSEEEIGTDTQYF
>TRBV19|NA|NA|TRBJ2-3
TGTGCCAGTAGTATCCGGGAGAGCACAGATACGCAGTATTTT
CASSIRESTDTQYF
>TRBV7-6|NA|NA|TRBJ2-3
TGTGCCAGCAGCTTAGCTAGCGGAGGCACAGATACGCAGTATTTT
CASSLASGGTDTQYF
>TRBV5-1|NA|TRBD2|TRBJ2-5
TGCGCCAGCAGCCCTCATAGCGGGGCAGAGACCCAGTACTTC
CASSPHSGAETQYF
>TRBV2|few|NA|TRBJ1-1
TGTGCCAGCAAAGACACCATGAACACTGAAGCTTTCTTT
CASKDTMNTEAFF
>TRBV2|NA|NA|TRBJ2-4
TGTGCCAGCAGTGAAGGGCCGTCAGCCAAAAACATTCAGTACTTC
CASSEGPSAKNIQYF
>TRBV7-9|NA|TRBD1|TRBJ1-1
TGTGCCAGCAGCGCGGACAGGGGGTACACTGAAGCTTTCTTT
CASSADRGYTEAFF
>TRBV19|NA|NA|TRBJ2-3
TGTGCCACGAGAGACAGGCTCACAGATACGCAGTATTTT
CATRDRLTDTQYF
>TRBV30|NA|TRBD1|TRBJ2-5
TGTGCCTGGAGGAGGGGGACAGGGGGAGTGGAGACCCAGTACTTC
CAWRRGTGGVETQYF